The 10 T cell receptor beta chains in this list originate from one sample, sequenced in a study of Ad26.COV2.S vaccination and SARS-CoV-2 variants. The assay was immunoSEQ multiplex PCR, and TCRdb's table has in-frame clones only and misses some. The table has about 320,000 clones, just over 85% seen once. Treatment here: 19 received Ad26.COV2.S at low or high dose, single or two shots; about 5 received placebo; per-sample allocation not given. Samples were taken on day 63 after the first vaccine or placebo injection. Sequencing was performed on peripheral blood, taken in a trial of Ad26.COV2.S vaccine versus placebo. The receptors come from a person aged 18-65 years who received the Ad26.COV2.S COVID-19 vaccine or a placebo.

The CDR3 sequence is CASSTGTVNTEAFF. CDR3 in DNA: TGTGCCAGCAGCACCGGGACGGTGAACACTGAAGCTTTCTTT. The chain is built from TRBV21-1 and TRBJ1-1. TRBV21-1 is a documented pseudogene. CDR3 size: 14 residues.

The chain has TRBV5-1 and TRBJ2-7; TRBD2 is a possible D gene (5 bases). Germline CDR1 reads SGHRS; CDR2 reads YFSETQ. This CDR3 spans 17 amino acids. V was cut by 0 bases and J by 3 bases, with 19 bases left in between. This CDR3 is CASSLASGSVVNYEQYF. As DNA, the CDR3 is TGCGCCAGCAGCTTGGCCTCGGGGAGCGTAGTCAACTACGAGCAGTACTTC.

The rearrangement joins TRBV7-9 to TRBJ2-7; 8 positions match TRBD2. This CDR3 comprises 14 residues. Looked up from germline, CDR1 is SEHNR and CDR2 is FQNEAQ (reference sequence). With V trimmed by 3 bases and J by 2 bases, 3 bases remained unmatched. The chain's CDR3 is CASSFSGEPYEQYF. The CDR3 bases are TGTGCCAGCAGCTTTAGCGGGGAGCCCTACGAGCAGTACTTC.

The chain links TRBV6-1 to TRBJ1-2; TRBD1 matches at 8 bases. The CDR3 runs 16 residues. Germline V gene sequence: CDR1 MNHNS, CDR2 SASEGT. The junction had 9 bases not matched to a gene; V was cut back by 3 bases and J by 3 bases. The CDR3 sequence: CASSDFFGTGHYGYTF. The CDR3 nucleotides are TGTGCCAGCAGTGATTTCTTCGGGACAGGTCACTATGGCTACACCTTC.

The chain is built from TRBV5-1 and TRBJ1-1; possibly TRBD1 for D (5 bases). V lost 4 bases to trimming and J lost 1 base, with 14 bases between them. Germline V lookup: CDR1 SGHRS, CDR2 YFSETQ. CDR3 length equals 15 residues. The CDR3 DNA is TGCGCCAGCAGCCCTGGCGGGGGGGGGAACACTGAAGCTTTCTTT. Translation: CASSPGGGGNTEAFF.

This clone occurred a few times. V gene TRBV25-1 combines with J gene TRBJ1-1, with 9 positions matching TRBD1. Germline lookup yields CDR1 MGHDK and CDR2 SYGVNS. J was trimmed by 5 bases and V by 2 bases; bases with no gene match: 3. The CDR3 is 14 amino acids. This CDR3 reads CASSEPGTGTEAFF. The CDR3 nucleotides are TGTGCCAGCAGTGAACCCGGGACAGGGACTGAAGCTTTCTTT.

The chain uses TRBV11-1 and TRBJ1-2; D is possibly TRBD1 (5 bases). Germline assignment: CDR1 SGHAT and CDR2 FQDESV (reference sequence). V shed 4 bases and J shed 0 bases, with 12 bases lying between them. The CDR3 runs to 15 residues. The CDR3 reads CASSSDLTANYGYTF. CDR3 DNA: TGTGCCAGCAGCTCGGACCTGACAGCTAACTATGGCTACACCTTC. Variable domain in full (rest from reference TRBV11-1 and TRBJ1-2): EAEVAQSPRYKITEKSQAVAFWCDPISGHATLYWYRQILGQGPELLVQFQDESVVDDSQLPKDRFSAERLKGVDSTLKIQPAELGDSAMYLCASSSDLTANYGYTFGSGTRLTVV.

The chain links TRBV14 to TRBJ2-7, with TRBD1 matching over 10 bases. Trimming removed 3 bases from V and 0 bases from J; junction bases left unmatched: 2. The CDR3 consists of 15 residues. CDR1 is SGHDN, CDR2 FVKESK, per germline. The CDR3 here is CASSQGTGVSYEQYF. Here the CDR3 DNA reads TGTGCCAGCAGCCAGGGGACAGGGGTCTCCTACGAGCAGTACTTC.

This chain connects TRBV7-2 to TRBJ1-4, with D perhaps TRBD1 (6 bases). CDR3 length: 15 amino acids. V shed 3 bases and J shed 7 bases, with 15 bases lying between them. Germline CDR1 SGHTA, CDR2 FQGNSA. The CDR3 DNA reads as TGTGCCAGCAGCTTCGGAACAGGGAGGAGTGAAAAACTGTTTTTT. It codes for CASSFGTGRSEKLFF.

This chain connects TRBV25-1 to TRBJ1-1; 7 nucleotides line up with TRBD1. CDR1 MGHDK and CDR2 SYGVNS come from the germline V gene. With 6 bases clipped from V and 1 base from J, the junction kept 5 bases outside the gene matches. The CDR3 contains 14 residues. The CDR3 here is CASSKGGSNTEAFF. CDR3 nucleotide sequence: TGTGCCAGCAGCAAAGGGGGCTCGAACACTGAAGCTTTCTTT.